Each of the 24 T cell receptor beta chains below was sequenced from the same sample in a study of CD8+CD57+ T cells in acquired aplastic anemia. Genomic DNA, serving as template, underwent TCR beta VDJ and CDR3 profiling. MiXCR was run by TCRdb on the reads, yielding one entry per CDR3 protein. The table has 150,000 to 200,000 distinct CDR3 sequences, around 60% seen once. The source material was sorted CD4+, CD8+, or CD8+CD57+ T cells (not recorded which) from PBMCs. The receptors originated from a human donor in good health.

The chain employs TRBV7-9 and TRBJ2-5; 10 nucleotides line up with TRBD1. The CDR3 has 15 amino acids. CDR1 and CDR2 (germline): SEHNR, FQNEAQ (reference sequence). After removal of 3 bases from V and 5 bases from J, the junction contained 6 bases not matched to a gene. The CDR3 reads CASSFGTGVGETQYF. The CDR3 DNA is TGTGCCAGCAGCTTCGGGACAGGGGTGGGGGAGACCCAGTACTTC.

The sample holds many counts of this clonotype. The J gene is TRBJ2-1, the V gene TRBV7-9; no reliable D call. CDR1 is SEHNR and CDR2 is FQNEAQ in the germline V gene (reference sequence). Trimming took off 5 bases at V and 8 bases at J, with 10 bases between the two ends. The CDR3 covers 12 residues. CDR3 sequence reads: CASSRGIDEQFF. CDR3 DNA: TGTGCCAGCAGCAGAGGAATCGATGAGCAGTTCTTC.

This clonotype was seen ten or more times. The V and J genes are TRBV10-2 and TRBJ2-1; 7 positions match TRBD1. The CDR3 extends over 15 amino acids. Germline-derived CDR1 and CDR2 are WSHSY and SAAADI. The V segment lost 4 bases and the J segment 5 bases; nucleotides outside the gene matches: 8. The CDR3 loop is CASSVAGGEHNEQFF. As DNA, the CDR3 is TGCGCCAGCAGTGTGGCAGGGGGTGAACACAATGAGCAGTTCTTC.

The sample holds a few counts of this clonotype. This chain connects TRBV9 to TRBJ1-2; D unresolved. Trimming left V 0 bases short and J 2 bases short, with 17 bases between. The CDR3 is 17 amino acids. The germline V gene encodes CDR1 SGDLS and CDR2 YYNGEE. CDR3 sequence reads: CASSVAKQMNPNYGYTF. As DNA, the CDR3 is TGTGCCAGCAGCGTAGCTAAACAGATGAACCCCAACTATGGCTACACCTTC.

The V and J genes are TRBV5-1 and TRBJ2-3, with TRBD1 as a possible D gene (5 bases). Deletions cut 4 bases from V and 2 bases from J, with 8 bases between. Germline V gene sequence: CDR1 SGHRS, CDR2 YFSETQ. The CDR3 contains 13 residues. CDR3 nucleotide sequence: TGCGCCAGCAGCGCAGGGTTCACAGATACGCAGTATTTT. Translating gives CASSAGFTDTQYF.

V usage is TRBV29-1 and J usage is TRBJ1-1; no clear D. Germline values: CDR1 SQVTM, CDR2 ANQGSEA. The ends were cut back, 1 base at V and 4 bases at J, with 16 bases in the middle. The CDR3 runs 15 residues. The CDR3 nucleotides read TGCAGCGTTGAAGGGTCCGGAGCCGGTGGCACTGAAGCTTTCTTT. Its translation: CSVEGSGAGGTEAFF.

This clonotype was seen more than once but under ten times. The CDR3 DNA follows: TGTGCCAGCAGCTTCCGGGACAGTTCCTACGAGCAGTACTTC. As protein: CASSFRDSSYEQYF. V is TRBV7-8 and J is TRBJ2-7, with 7 bases identical to TRBD1. V dropped 3 bases and J dropped 1; count of bases not matched to a gene: 3. CDR3 length: 14 residues. From germline, CDR1 is SGHVS and CDR2 FQNEAQ.

This clonotype was seen more than once but under ten times. The chain couples TRBV20-1 to TRBJ2-5; D might be TRBD2 (5 bases). Germline-derived CDR1 and CDR2 are DFQATT and SNEGSKA (reference sequence). This CDR3 region has 13 residues. Trimming left V 5 bases short and J 5 bases short, with 15 bases between. The CDR3 DNA reads TGCAGTGCTGAAGACATGCGGGCTGAGACCCAGTACTTC. The encoded protein is CSAEDMRAETQYF.

A few counts support this clonotype. The chain employs TRBV27 and TRBJ2-3; D may be TRBD1 or TRBD2 (5 bases each). CDR1 MNHEY and CDR2 SMNVEV come from the germline V gene (reference sequence). The CDR3 spans 16 residues. The V end was cut by 2 bases, the J end by 0 bases, with 12 bases between. The CDR3 DNA reads as TGTGCCAGCAGTTTACTGGGGGTGGATAGCACAGATACGCAGTATTTT. Translated, it gives CASSLLGVDSTDTQYF.

The V call is TRBV24-1, the J call TRBJ2-1, with D maybe TRBD2 (6 bases). Germline V CDR1 and CDR2: KGHDR, SFDVKD. Trimming left V 3 bases short and J 6 bases short, with 14 bases between. CDR3 length: 15 residues. The DNA of the CDR3 is TGTGCCACCAGTGATCTGGCGGGACGCCCCAATGAGCAGTTCTTC. Translating it yields CATSDLAGRPNEQFF.

The chain employs TRBV10-2 and TRBJ2-1, with D tentatively TRBD2 (7 bases). CDR3 length equals 17 residues. Germline CDR1 is WSHSY and CDR2 is SAAADI. Trimming left V 6 bases short and J 8 bases short, with 26 bases between. CDR3: CASRALRGAWTRDEQFF. In DNA form, the CDR3 reads TGCGCCAGCAGGGCACTCAGGGGAGCGTGGACTAGGGATGAGCAGTTCTTC.

This clonotype has a count of ten or more. The genes are TRBV5-8 and TRBJ2-2; D uncertain. CDR1 is SGHTS, CDR2 YDEGEE, per germline. Trimming left V 3 bases short and J 4 bases short, with 19 bases between. The CDR3 length is 17 residues. The CDR3, as DNA: TGTGCCAGCAGCTCCCCCTTTAACCCCGCGGTCACCGGGGAGCTGTTTTTT. This codes for CASSSPFNPAVTGELFF. Using reference TRBV5-8 and TRBJ2-2 for the parts outside the CDR3, the full variable domain is EAGVTQSPTHLIKTRGQQATLRCSPISGHTSVYWYQQALGLGLQFLLWYDEGEERNRGNFPPRFSGRQFPNYSSELNVNALELEDSALYLCASSSPFNPAVTGELFFGEGSRLTVL.

The sample holds one count of this clonotype. V and J are TRBV7-9 and TRBJ2-3, with D hard to call. Deletions cut 4 bases from V and 2 bases from J, with 13 bases between. CDR1 is SEHNR, CDR2 FQNEAQ, per germline (reference sequence). The CDR3 has 15 amino acids. CDR3 DNA: TGTGCCAGCAGCTCCCTTCGGACGATCACAGATACGCAGTATTTT. Translating gives CASSSLRTITDTQYF.

CDR3 sequence: CATSREGQDHEQYF. In DNA form, the CDR3 reads TGTGCCACCAGCAGAGAAGGACAGGACCACGAGCAGTACTTC. The V call is TRBV15, the J call TRBJ2-7; 7 nucleotides line up with TRBD1. From germline, CDR1 is LNHNV and CDR2 YYDKDF (reference sequence). With 0 bases clipped from V and 5 bases from J, the junction kept 4 bases outside the gene matches. The CDR3 length is 14 residues.

The V call is TRBV10-3, the J call TRBJ2-2, with TRBD1 identical over 10 bases. J lost 1 base, V lost 4 bases, and 0 bases had no gene match. The germline CDR1 and CDR2 sequences are ENHRY and SYGVKD. The CDR3 totals 15 residues. The CDR3 here is CAISGTGGNTGELFF. DNA of the CDR3: TGTGCCATCAGTGGGACAGGGGGGAACACCGGGGAGCTGTTTTTT.

This clonotype was counted once. This sequence joins TRBV7-9 and TRBJ2-1; 12 nucleotides match TRBD2. The CDR3 runs to 17 residues. CDR1 and CDR2 (germline): SEHNR, FQNEAQ (reference sequence). The trim removed 4 bases at V and 7 bases at J, leaving 11 bases unmatched. The CDR3 spells CASSSDRLAGAGNEQFF. For the CDR3, the DNA is TGTGCCAGCAGCTCGGACCGACTAGCGGGAGCAGGGAATGAGCAGTTCTTC.

This clonotype was observed at least ten times. The chain employs TRBV19 and TRBJ1-5; the D gene is possibly TRBD1 (6 bases). The CDR3 has 14 residues. The V and J ends lost 3 bases and 4 bases respectively, with 10 bases between them. The germline CDR1 and CDR2 sequences are LNHDA and SQIVND (reference sequence). The CDR3 DNA follows: TGTGCCAGTAGTATGTTGGGGGCGAATCAGCCCCAGCATTTT. The encoded protein is CASSMLGANQPQHF.

The chain employs TRBV10-1 and TRBJ1-1; D not certain. V was trimmed by 3 bases and J by 8 bases, leaving 16 bases between them. Germline V lookup: CDR1 WNHNN, CDR2 SYGVQD (reference sequence). The CDR3 length is 14 residues. The CDR3 bases are TGCGCCAGCAGTGACGGTCTAAGTCCCTCGGAAGCTTTCTTT. Protein product: CASSDGLSPSEAFF.

The genes are TRBV7-8 and TRBJ2-7, with D unclear. V lost 0 bases and J 2 bases, leaving 8 bases between the germline ends. Germline-derived CDR1 and CDR2 are SGHVS and FQNEAQ. The CDR3 is 14 residues long. The CDR3 is CASSLAQAPYEQYF. In DNA form, the CDR3 reads TGTGCCAGCAGCTTAGCGCAAGCTCCCTACGAGCAGTACTTC.

The chain links TRBV29-1 to TRBJ2-7; 9 bases map to TRBD1. Unmatched junction bases numbered 6, after V lost 4 bases and J lost 5 bases. This CDR3 is built from 13 residues. Germline values: CDR1 SQVTM, CDR2 ANQGSEA. This CDR3 is CSVASGTGHEQYF. The CDR3 coding sequence is TGCAGCGTTGCATCGGGGACAGGGCACGAGCAGTACTTC.

Comment on this clonotype: The limits of the CDR3 on the DNA are not certain, so only TCRdb's listed CDR3 is given. The chain has TRBV15 and TRBJ2-5; the table's D call, TRBD2, was not checked against the DNA. The CDR3 length is 23 residues, termini included. CDR1 and CDR2 (germline): LNHNV, YYDKDF (reference sequence). CDR3 sequence: CATSRDGDLGYNEQFFGPETQYF.

This chain uses TRBV7-3 with TRBJ2-3; the D is unclear. With 0 bases removed from V and 2 bases from J, the gap between germline ends came to 6 bases. The CDR3 contains 14 residues. Looked up from germline, CDR1 is SGHTA and CDR2 is FQGTGA. The CDR3 region is CASSLTLSTDTQYF. CDR3 coding DNA: TGTGCCAGCAGCTTAACCCTTTCCACAGATACGCAGTATTTT.

This clonotype turned up a few times. This sequence joins TRBV7-2 and TRBJ1-5; 11 nucleotides agree with TRBD1. The CDR3 length is 16 residues. V gave up 1 base and J gave up 4 bases; unmatched junction bases: 3. Looked up from germline, CDR1 is SGHTA and CDR2 is FQGNSA. The CDR3 DNA follows: TGTGCCAGCAGCTTAGTAGGGACAGGGGGAAATCAGCCCCAGCATTTT. As protein: CASSLVGTGGNQPQHF. The full variable domain, with the rest looked up from reference TRBV7-2 and TRBJ1-5, is GAGVSQSPSNKVTEKGKDVELRCDPISGHTALYWYRQSLGQGLEFLIYFQGNSAPDKSGLPSDRFSAERTGGSVSTLTIQRTQQEDSAVYLCASSLVGTGGNQPQHFGDGTRLSIL.

A remark on this clonotype: A much larger clone sits a single nucleotide away, making a read error possible. The gene calls are TRBV19 and TRBJ2-4; TRBD2 might be the D (6 bases). CDR1 LNHDA and CDR2 SQIVND come from the germline V gene (reference sequence). The V end was cut by 0 bases, the J end by 6 bases, with 15 bases between. The CDR3 has 16 residues. Here the CDR3 DNA reads TGTGCCAGTAGTATAGAGATGGGACTCCTGGGAAACATTCAGTACTTC. Translated, it gives CASSIEMGLLGNIQYF.